The text below deals with one TCR beta chain. Every isolated RNA sample was fully reverse transcribed, so sequencing captured expressed TCRB transcripts. Using immunoSEQ multiplex PCR, the repertoire was profiled, and TCRdb retains in-frame clones only, with some absent. The data show some 150,000 clones, 11% seen once. The sample comes from a study of beta chain features in type 1 diabetes. The germline V gene has CDR1 SGHAT and CDR2 FQNNGV. Trimming stripped 3 bases from V and 9 bases from J, with 9 bases between. The CDR3 is made up of 11 amino acids. J is TRBJ2-7 and V is TRBV11-2; D gene ambiguous. The sequence was obtained from a man aged 18-30 years in good health. The sequencing sample was made of central memory CD4+ T cells from blood. The CDR3 sequence is CASSFSFGQYF. In DNA, the CDR3 is TGTGCCAGCAGCTTCAGTTTCGGGCAGTACTTC.